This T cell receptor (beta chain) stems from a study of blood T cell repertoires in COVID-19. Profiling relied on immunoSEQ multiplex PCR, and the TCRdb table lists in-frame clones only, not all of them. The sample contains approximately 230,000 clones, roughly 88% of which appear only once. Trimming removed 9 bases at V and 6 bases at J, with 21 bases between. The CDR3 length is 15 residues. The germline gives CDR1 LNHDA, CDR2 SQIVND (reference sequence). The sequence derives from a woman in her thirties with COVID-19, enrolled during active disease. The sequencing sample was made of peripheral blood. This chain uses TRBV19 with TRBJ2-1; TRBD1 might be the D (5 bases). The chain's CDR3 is CASLKGDRTGNEQFF. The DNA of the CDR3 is TGTGCCAGCTTAAAAGGGGATCGGACGGGCAATGAGCAGTTCTTC.